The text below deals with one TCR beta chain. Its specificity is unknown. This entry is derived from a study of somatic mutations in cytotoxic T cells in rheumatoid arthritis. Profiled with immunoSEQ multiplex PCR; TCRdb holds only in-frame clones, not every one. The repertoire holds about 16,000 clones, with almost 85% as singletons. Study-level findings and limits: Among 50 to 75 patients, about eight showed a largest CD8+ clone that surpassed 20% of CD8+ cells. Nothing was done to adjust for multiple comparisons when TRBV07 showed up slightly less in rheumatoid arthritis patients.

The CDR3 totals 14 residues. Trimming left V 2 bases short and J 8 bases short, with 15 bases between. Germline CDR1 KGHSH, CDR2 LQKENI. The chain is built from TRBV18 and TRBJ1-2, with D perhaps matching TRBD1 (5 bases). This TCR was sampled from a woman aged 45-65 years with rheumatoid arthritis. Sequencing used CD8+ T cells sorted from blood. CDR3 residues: CASSPEGALGGYTF. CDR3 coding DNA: TGTGCCAGCTCACCAGAAGGGGCCCTGGGGGGCTACACCTTC.